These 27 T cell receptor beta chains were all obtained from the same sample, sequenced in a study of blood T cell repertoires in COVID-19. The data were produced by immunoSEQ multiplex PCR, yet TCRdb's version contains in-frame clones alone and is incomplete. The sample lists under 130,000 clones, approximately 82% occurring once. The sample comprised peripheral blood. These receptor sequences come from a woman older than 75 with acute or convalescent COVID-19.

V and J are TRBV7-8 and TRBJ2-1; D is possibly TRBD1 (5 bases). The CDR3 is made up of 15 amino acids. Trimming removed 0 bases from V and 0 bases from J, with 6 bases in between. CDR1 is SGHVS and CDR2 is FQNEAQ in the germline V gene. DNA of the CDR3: TGTGCCAGCAGCTTAGCTAGGGGCTCCTACAATGAGCAGTTCTTC. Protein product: CASSLARGSYNEQFF.

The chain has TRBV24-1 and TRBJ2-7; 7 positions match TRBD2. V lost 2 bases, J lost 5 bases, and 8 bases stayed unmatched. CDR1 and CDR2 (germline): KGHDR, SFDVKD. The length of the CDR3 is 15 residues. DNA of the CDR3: TGTGCCACCAGTGATTCCGGCGGGAGAGCCCACGAGCAGTACTTC. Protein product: CATSDSGGRAHEQYF.

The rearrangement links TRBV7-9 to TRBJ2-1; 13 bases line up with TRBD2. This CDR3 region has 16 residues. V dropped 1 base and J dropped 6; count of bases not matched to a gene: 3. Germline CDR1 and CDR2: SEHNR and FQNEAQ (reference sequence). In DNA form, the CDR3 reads TGTGCCAGCAGCTTAGGGACTAGCGGGGGCCGCAATGAGCAGTTCTTC. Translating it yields CASSLGTSGGRNEQFF. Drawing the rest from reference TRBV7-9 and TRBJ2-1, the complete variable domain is DTGVSQNPRHKITKRGQNVTFRCDPISEHNRLYWYRQTLGQGPEFLTYFQNEAQLEKSRLLSDRFSAERPKGSFSTLEIQRTEQGDSAMYLCASSLGTSGGRNEQFFGPGTRLTVL.

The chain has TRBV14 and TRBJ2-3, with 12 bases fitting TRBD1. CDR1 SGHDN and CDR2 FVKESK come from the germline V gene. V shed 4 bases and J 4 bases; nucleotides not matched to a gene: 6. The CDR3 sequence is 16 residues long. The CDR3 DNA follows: TGTGCCAGCAGCCCGGGGGACAGGGGGCGATCAGATACGCAGTATTTT. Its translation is CASSPGDRGRSDTQYF. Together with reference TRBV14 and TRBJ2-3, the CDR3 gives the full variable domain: EAGVTQFPSHSVIEKGQTVTLRCDPISGHDNLYWYRRVMGKEIKFLLHFVKESKQDESGMPNNRFLAERTGGTYSTLKVQPAELEDSGVYFCASSPGDRGRSDTQYFGPGTRLTVL.

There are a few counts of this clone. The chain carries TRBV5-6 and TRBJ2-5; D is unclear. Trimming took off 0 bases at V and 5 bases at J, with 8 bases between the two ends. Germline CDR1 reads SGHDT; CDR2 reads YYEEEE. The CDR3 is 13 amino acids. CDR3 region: CASSLERRETQYF. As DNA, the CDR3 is TGTGCCAGCAGCTTGGAGAGGCGGGAGACCCAGTACTTC.

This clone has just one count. The DNA of the CDR3 is TGTGCCAGTACCCCGCAGATGGCGAACACCGGGGAGCTGTTTTTT. As protein: CASTPQMANTGELFF. This chain joins TRBV19 and TRBJ2-2; no definite D call. Trimming shortened V by 7 bases and J by 0 bases, and 12 bases separated the two germline ends. CDR1 LNHDA and CDR2 SQIVND come from the germline V gene (reference sequence). CDR3 length: 15 amino acids. Full variable domain (missing parts from reference TRBV19 and TRBJ2-2): DGGITQSPKYLFRKEGQNVTLSCEQNLNHDAMYWYRQDPGQGLRLIYYSQIVNDFQKGDIAEGYSVSREKKESFPLTVTSAQKNPTAFYLCASTPQMANTGELFFGEGSRLTVL.

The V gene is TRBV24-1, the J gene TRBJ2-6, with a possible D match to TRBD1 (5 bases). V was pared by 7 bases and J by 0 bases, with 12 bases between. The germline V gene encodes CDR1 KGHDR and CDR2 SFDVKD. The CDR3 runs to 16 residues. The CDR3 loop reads CATRVQGGSGANVLTF. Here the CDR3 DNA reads TGTGCCACCAGGGTCCAGGGCGGCTCTGGGGCCAACGTCCTGACTTTC.

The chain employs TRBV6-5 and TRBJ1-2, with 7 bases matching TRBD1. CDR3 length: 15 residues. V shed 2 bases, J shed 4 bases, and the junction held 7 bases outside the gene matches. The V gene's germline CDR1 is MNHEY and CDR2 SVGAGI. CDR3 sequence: CASSYAGQAAYGYTF. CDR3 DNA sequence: TGTGCCAGCAGTTACGCAGGACAGGCGGCCTATGGCTACACCTTC.

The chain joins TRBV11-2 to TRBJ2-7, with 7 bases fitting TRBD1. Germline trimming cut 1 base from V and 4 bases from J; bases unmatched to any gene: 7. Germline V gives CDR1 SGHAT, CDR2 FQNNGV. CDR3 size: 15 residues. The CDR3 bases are TGTGCCAGCAGCTTAGCCACAGGGGATGGTTACGAGCAGTACTTC. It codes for CASSLATGDGYEQYF.

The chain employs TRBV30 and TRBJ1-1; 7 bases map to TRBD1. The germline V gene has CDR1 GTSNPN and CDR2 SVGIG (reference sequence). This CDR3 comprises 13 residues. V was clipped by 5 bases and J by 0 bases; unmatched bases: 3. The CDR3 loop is CAWATGLNTEAFF. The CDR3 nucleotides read TGTGCCTGGGCGACAGGGCTGAACACTGAAGCTTTCTTT.

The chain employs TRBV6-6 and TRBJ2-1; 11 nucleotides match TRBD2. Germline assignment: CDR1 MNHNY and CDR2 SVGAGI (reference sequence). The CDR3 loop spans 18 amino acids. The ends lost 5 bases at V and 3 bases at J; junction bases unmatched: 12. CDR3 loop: CASSPLIIAGGLYNEQFF. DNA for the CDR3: TGTGCCAGCAGTCCACTCATAATAGCGGGAGGGCTCTACAATGAGCAGTTCTTC.

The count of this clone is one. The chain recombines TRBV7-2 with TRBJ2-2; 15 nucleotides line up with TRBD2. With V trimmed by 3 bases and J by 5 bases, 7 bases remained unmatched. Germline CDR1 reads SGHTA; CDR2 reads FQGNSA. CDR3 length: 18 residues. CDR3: CASSFGLAGGPGTGELFF. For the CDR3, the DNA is TGTGCCAGCAGCTTCGGACTAGCGGGAGGGCCGGGGACCGGGGAGCTGTTTTTT.

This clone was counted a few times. CDR3 residues: CSIEEGRTSHNEQFF. The CDR3 region has the DNA TGCAGTATTGAAGAGGGGAGGACGTCCCACAATGAGCAGTTCTTC. The J gene is TRBJ2-1, the V gene TRBV29-1; weak D call: TRBD2 (6 bases). Germline values: CDR1 SQVTM, CDR2 ANQGSEA. The CDR3 consists of 15 residues.

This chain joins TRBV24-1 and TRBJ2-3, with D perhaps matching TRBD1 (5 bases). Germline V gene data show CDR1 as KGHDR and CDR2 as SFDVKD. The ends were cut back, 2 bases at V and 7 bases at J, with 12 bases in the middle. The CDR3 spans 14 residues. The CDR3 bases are TGTGCCACCAGTGATTCCAACAGGTTAAATACGCAGTATTTT. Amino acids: CATSDSNRLNTQYF.

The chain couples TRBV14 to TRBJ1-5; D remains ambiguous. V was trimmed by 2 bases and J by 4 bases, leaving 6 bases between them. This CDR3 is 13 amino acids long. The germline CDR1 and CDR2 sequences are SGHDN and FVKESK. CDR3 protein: CASSQYGNQPQHF. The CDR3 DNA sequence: TGTGCCAGCAGCCAATACGGGAATCAGCCCCAGCATTTT.

CDR3 residues: CASGGGQGNTEAFF. The CDR3 DNA is TGTGCCAGCGGGGGGGGACAGGGGAACACTGAAGCTTTCTTT. The rearrangement uses TRBV2 and TRBJ1-1; TRBD1 aligns across 9 bases. After removal of 8 bases from V and 1 base from J, the junction contained 5 bases not matched to a gene. The germline V gene encodes CDR1 SNHLY and CDR2 FYNNEI. The CDR3 length is 14 residues. The full variable domain, with the rest looked up from reference TRBV2 and TRBJ1-1, is EPEVTQTPSHQVTQMGQEVILRCVPISNHLYFYWYRQILGQKVEFLVSFYNNEISEKSEIFDDQFSVERPDGSNFTLKIRSTKLEDSAMYFCASGGGQGNTEAFFGQGTRLTVV.

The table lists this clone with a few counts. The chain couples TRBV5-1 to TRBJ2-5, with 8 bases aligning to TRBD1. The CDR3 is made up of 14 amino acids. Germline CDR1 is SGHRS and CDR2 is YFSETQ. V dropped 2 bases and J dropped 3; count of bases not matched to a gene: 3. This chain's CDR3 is CASSFRGQEETQYF. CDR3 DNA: TGCGCCAGCAGCTTTAGGGGACAGGAAGAGACCCAGTACTTC.

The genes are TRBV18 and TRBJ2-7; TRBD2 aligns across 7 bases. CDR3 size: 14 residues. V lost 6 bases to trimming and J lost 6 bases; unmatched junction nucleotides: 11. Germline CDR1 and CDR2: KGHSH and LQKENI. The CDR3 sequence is CASSLGTGGSEQYV. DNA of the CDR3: TGTGCCAGCTCCCTCGGGACCGGGGGGTCCGAGCAGTACGTC.

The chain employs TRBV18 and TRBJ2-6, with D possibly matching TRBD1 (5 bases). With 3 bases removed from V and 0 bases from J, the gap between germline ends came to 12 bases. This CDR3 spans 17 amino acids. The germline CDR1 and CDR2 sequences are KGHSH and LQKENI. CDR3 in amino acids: CASSPVDIYSGANVLTF. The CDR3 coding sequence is TGTGCCAGCTCACCCGTGGACATCTACTCTGGGGCCAACGTCCTGACTTTC.

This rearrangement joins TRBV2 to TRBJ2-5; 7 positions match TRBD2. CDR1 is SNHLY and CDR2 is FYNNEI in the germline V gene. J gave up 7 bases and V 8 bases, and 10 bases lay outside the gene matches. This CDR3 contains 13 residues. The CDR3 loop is CASGFDQRGTQYF. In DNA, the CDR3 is TGTGCCAGCGGTTTCGACCAGCGGGGGACCCAGTACTTC.

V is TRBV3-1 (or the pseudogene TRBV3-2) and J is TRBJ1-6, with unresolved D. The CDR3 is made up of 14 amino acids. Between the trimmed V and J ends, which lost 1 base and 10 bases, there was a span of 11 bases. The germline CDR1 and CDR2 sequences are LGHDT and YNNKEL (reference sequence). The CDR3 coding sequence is TGTGCCAGCAGCCAAGGACAATCCAGGTCACCCCTCCACTTT. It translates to CASSQGQSRSPLHF.

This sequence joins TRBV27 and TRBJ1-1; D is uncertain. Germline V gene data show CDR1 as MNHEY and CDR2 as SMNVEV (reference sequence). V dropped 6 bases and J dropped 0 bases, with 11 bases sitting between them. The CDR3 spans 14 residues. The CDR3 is CASRLTAMNTEAFF. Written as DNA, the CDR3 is TGTGCCAGCAGGCTTACCGCGATGAACACTGAAGCTTTCTTT.

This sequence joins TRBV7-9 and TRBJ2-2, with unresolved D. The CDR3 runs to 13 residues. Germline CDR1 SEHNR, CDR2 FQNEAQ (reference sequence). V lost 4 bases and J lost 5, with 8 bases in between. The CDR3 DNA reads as TGTGCCAGCAGCTACGGAGCAACCGGGGAGCTGTTTTTT. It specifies CASSYGATGELFF.

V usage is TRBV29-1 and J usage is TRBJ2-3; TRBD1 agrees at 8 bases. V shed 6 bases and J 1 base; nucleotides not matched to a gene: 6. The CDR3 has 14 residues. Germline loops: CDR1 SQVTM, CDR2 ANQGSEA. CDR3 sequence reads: CSVVPRGRTDTQYF. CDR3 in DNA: TGCAGCGTCGTGCCCAGGGGGCGCACAGATACGCAGTATTTT.

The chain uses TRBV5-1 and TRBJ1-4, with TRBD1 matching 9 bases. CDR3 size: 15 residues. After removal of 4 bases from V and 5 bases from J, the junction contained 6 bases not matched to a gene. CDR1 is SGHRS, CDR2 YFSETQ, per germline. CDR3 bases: TGCGCCAGCAGCCTCTCAGGGACAGGGAATGAAAAACTGTTTTTT. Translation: CASSLSGTGNEKLFF.

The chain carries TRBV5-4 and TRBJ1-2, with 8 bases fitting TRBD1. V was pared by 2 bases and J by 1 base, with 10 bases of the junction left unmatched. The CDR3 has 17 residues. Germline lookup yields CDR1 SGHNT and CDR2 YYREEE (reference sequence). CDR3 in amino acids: CASSFTRQGPFNYGYTF. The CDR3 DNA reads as TGTGCCAGCAGCTTCACGAGACAGGGGCCCTTTAACTATGGCTACACCTTC.

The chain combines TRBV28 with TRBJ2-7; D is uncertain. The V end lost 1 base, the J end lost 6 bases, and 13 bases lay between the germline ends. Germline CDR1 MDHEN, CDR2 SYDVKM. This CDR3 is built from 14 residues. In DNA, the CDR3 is TGTGCCAGCAGTTTATTCCCCGTAGAAAGCGAGCAGTACTTC. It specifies CASSLFPVESEQYF.